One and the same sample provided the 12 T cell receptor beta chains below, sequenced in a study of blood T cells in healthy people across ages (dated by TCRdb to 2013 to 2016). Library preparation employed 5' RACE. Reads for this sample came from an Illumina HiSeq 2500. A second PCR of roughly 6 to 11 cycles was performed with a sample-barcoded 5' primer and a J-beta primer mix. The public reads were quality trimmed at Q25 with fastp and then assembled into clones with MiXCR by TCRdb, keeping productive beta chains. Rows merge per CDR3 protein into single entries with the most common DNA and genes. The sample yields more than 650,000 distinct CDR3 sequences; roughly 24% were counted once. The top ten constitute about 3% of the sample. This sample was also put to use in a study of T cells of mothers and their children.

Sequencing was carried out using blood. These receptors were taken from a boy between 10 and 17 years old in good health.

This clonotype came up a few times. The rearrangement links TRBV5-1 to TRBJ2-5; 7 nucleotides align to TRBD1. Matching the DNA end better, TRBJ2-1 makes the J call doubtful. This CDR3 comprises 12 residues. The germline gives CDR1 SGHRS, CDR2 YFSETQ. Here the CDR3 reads CASSLQGWGQFF. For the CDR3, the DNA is TGCGCCAGCAGCCTACAGGGGTGGGGGCAGTTCTTC.

The CDR3 is CASAQDRASGQPQHF. Here the CDR3 DNA reads TGTGCCAGCGCTCAGGACAGGGCTTCGGGTCAGCCCCAGCATTTT. The gene calls are TRBV2 and TRBJ1-5; 8 bases agree with TRBD1. The J segment lost 6 bases and the V segment lost 8 bases, leaving 12 bases of the junction unmatched. The CDR3 extends over 15 amino acids. The V gene's germline CDR1 is SNHLY and CDR2 FYNNEI.

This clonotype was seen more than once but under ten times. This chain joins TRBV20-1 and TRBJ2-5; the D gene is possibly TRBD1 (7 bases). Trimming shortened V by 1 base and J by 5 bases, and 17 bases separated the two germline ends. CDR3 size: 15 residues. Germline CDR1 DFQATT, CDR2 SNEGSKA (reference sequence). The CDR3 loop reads CSARARARGAETQYF. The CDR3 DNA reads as TGCAGTGCTAGAGCCCGGGCCAGGGGGGCGGAGACCCAGTACTTC.

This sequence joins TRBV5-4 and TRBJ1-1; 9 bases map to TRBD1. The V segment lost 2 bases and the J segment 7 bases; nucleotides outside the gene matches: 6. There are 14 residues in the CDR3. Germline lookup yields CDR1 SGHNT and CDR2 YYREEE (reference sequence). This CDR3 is CASSFPDRGSEAFF. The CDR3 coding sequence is TGTGCCAGCAGCTTCCCGGACAGGGGAAGTGAAGCTTTCTTT.

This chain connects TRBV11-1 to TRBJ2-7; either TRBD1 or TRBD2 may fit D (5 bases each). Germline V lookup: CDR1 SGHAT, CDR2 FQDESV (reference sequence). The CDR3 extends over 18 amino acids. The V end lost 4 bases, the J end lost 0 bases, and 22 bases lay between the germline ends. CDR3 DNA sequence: TGTGCCAGCAGCTGGGGACCGTCGTATTATACTGGCTCCTACGAGCAGTACTTC. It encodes CASSWGPSYYTGSYEQYF. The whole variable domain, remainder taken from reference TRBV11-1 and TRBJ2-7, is EAEVAQSPRYKITEKSQAVAFWCDPISGHATLYWYRQILGQGPELLVQFQDESVVDDSQLPKDRFSAERLKGVDSTLKIQPAELGDSAMYLCASSWGPSYYTGSYEQYFGPGTRLTVT.

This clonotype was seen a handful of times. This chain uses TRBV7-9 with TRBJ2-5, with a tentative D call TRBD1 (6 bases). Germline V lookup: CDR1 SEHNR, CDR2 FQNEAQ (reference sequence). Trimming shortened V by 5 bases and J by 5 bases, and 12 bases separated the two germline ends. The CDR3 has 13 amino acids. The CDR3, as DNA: TGTGCCAGCAGCAACCGGGACACGGAGACCCAGTACTTC. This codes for CASSNRDTETQYF.

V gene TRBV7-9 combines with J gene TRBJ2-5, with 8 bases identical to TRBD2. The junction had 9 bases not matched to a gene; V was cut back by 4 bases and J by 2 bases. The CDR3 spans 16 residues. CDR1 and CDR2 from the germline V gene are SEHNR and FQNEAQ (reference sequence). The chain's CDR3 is CASSSGATGGQETQYF. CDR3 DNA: TGTGCCAGCAGCTCTGGGGCCACGGGGGGGCAAGAGACCCAGTACTTC.

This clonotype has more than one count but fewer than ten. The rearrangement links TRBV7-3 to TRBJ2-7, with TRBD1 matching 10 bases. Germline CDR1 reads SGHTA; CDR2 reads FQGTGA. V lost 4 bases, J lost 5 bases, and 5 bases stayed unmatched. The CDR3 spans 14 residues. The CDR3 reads CASSSGQGQHEQYF. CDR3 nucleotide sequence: TGTGCCAGCAGCTCGGGACAGGGGCAACACGAGCAGTACTTC.

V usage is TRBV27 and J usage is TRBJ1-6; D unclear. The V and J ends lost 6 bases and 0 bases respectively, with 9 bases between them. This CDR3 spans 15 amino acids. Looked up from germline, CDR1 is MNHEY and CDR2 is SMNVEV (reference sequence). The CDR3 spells CASRYLSSYNSPLHF. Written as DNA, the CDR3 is TGTGCCAGCAGATACCTCAGCTCCTATAATTCACCCCTCCACTTT.

The CDR3 is CASSFTATYEQYF. CDR3 sequence (DNA): TGTGCCAGCAGCTTTACAGCGACCTACGAGCAGTACTTC. The J gene is TRBJ2-7, the V gene TRBV5-6; no reliable D call. This CDR3 has 13 residues. Looked up from germline, CDR1 is SGHDT and CDR2 is YYEEEE. Trimming stripped 2 bases from V and 2 bases from J, with 8 bases between.

The CDR3 protein is CAWSVYGKRRGEQYF. CDR3 DNA: TGTGCCTGGAGTGTATACGGAAAGCGGAGGGGCGAGCAGTACTTC. J is TRBJ2-7 and V is TRBV30; maybe TRBD2 (6 bases). Trimming removed 0 bases at V and 6 bases at J, with 18 bases between. The CDR3 covers 15 residues. Germline V CDR1 and CDR2: GTSNPN, SVGIG (reference sequence).

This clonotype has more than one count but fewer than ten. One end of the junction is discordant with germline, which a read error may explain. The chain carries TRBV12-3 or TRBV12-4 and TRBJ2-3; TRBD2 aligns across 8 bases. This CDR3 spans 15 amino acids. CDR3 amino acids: CASNEPGGLGDTRYF. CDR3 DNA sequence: TGTGCCAGCAACGAACCGGGGGGGCTGGGGGATACGCGGTATTTT.